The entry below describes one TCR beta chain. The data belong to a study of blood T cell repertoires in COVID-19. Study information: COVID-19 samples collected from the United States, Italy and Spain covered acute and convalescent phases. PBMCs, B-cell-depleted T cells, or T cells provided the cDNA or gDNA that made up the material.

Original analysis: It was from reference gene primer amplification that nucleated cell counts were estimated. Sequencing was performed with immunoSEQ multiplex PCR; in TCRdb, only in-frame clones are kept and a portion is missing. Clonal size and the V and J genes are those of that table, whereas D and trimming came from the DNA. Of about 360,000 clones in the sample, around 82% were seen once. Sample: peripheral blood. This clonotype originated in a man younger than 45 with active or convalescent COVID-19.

The DNA of the CDR3 is TGTGCCAGCAGTGGAGGCGGGACTAGGGGGAGGTCATACAATGAGCAGTTCTTC. This codes for CASSGGGTRGRSYNEQFF. The chain carries TRBV2 and TRBJ2-1; 8 positions match TRBD2. The V segment lost 4 bases and the J segment 4 bases; nucleotides outside the gene matches: 15. The V gene's germline CDR1 is SNHLY and CDR2 FYNNEI. The CDR3 consists of 18 residues.